Shown below are 26 T cell receptor beta chains from a single sample sequenced in a study of blood T cell repertoires in COVID-19. The table came from immunoSEQ multiplex PCR; TCRdb's copy has only in-frame clones and leaves some out. The data contain more than 110,000 clones, about 82% of them singletons. The sequencing sample was made of peripheral blood. The receptors were gathered from a man in his fifties with acute or convalescent COVID-19.

The chain couples TRBV30 to TRBJ1-4; TRBD1 agrees at 7 bases. CDR3 length: 15 amino acids. After removal of 0 bases from V and 7 bases from J, the junction contained 8 bases not matched to a gene. Germline-derived CDR1 and CDR2 are GTSNPN and SVGIG (reference sequence). The chain's CDR3 is CAWSVPRGSSEKLFF. CDR3 sequence (DNA): TGTGCCTGGAGTGTACCCAGGGGGTCGAGTGAAAAACTGTTTTTT.

The J gene is TRBJ2-5, the V gene TRBV20-1; 8 positions agree with TRBD2. Per the germline V gene, CDR1 is DFQATT and CDR2 is SNEGSKA (reference sequence). V was pared by 3 bases and J by 5 bases, with 11 bases of the junction left unmatched. This CDR3 has 15 amino acids. The CDR3 loop reads CSASDSGVMGETQYF. DNA for the CDR3: TGCAGTGCTAGTGATAGCGGGGTTATGGGGGAGACCCAGTACTTC.

V usage is TRBV3-1 (or the pseudogene TRBV3-2) and J usage is TRBJ2-7, with D possibly being TRBD2 (6 bases). V dropped 6 bases and J dropped 6 bases, with 18 bases sitting between them. Germline-derived CDR1 and CDR2 are LGHDT and YNNKEL (reference sequence). The CDR3 consists of 14 residues. The CDR3 coding sequence is TGTGCCAGCAGTCAAAGAAACGGGGAGGCCGAGCAGTACTTC. Its translation is CASSQRNGEAEQYF.

The chain couples TRBV5-1 to TRBJ2-3; D is perhaps TRBD2 (5 bases). Germline CDR1 reads SGHRS; CDR2 reads YFSETQ. CDR3 length: 16 residues. V lost 0 bases and J 2 bases, leaving 13 bases between the germline ends. This CDR3 is CASSLAAEASTDTQYF. The CDR3 DNA is TGCGCCAGCAGCTTGGCAGCGGAAGCTTCCACAGATACGCAGTATTTT.

The chain is built from TRBV15 and TRBJ2-7; 15 nucleotides match TRBD2. There are 16 residues in the CDR3. The germline V gene has CDR1 LNHNV and CDR2 YYDKDF (reference sequence). The J segment lost 4 bases and the V segment lost 1 base, leaving 2 bases of the junction unmatched. The CDR3 nucleotides are TGTGCCACCAGCAGAGCCGGGACTAGCGGGAGGTACGAGCAGTACTTC. Its translation: CATSRAGTSGRYEQYF.

V gene TRBV6-5 combines with J gene TRBJ1-6, with D maybe TRBD1 (5 bases). Trimming took off 2 bases at V and 14 bases at J, with 13 bases between the two ends. The CDR3 loop spans 13 amino acids. CDR1 MNHEY and CDR2 SVGAGI come from the germline V gene. CDR3 coding DNA: TGTGCCAGCAGTTACCTCGGGGAGGGGTCCCTCCACTTT. Translating gives CASSYLGEGSLHF.

CDR3 sequence reads: CASSSAGGPIYEQYF. The CDR3 DNA sequence: TGTGCCAGCAGCTCCGCCGGGGGGCCCATCTACGAGCAGTACTTC. The chain employs TRBV7-9 and TRBJ2-7, with a weak D call TRBD2 (7 bases). Germline values: CDR1 SEHNR, CDR2 FQNEAQ (reference sequence). This CDR3 region has 15 residues. V lost 4 bases to trimming and J lost 3 bases, with 16 bases between them.

V gene TRBV10-1 combines with J gene TRBJ2-7; D gene ambiguous. CDR1 and CDR2 (germline): WNHNN, SYGVQD (reference sequence). This CDR3 has 15 residues. V lost 2 bases and J lost 2, with 13 bases in between. The CDR3 sequence is CASSEHSDGTYEQYF. CDR3 nucleotides: TGCGCCAGCAGTGAGCACAGTGATGGAACCTACGAGCAGTACTTC.

This rearrangement joins TRBV28 to TRBJ1-2, with D hard to call. Germline V gene lookup returns CDR1 MDHEN and CDR2 SYDVKM. The CDR3 consists of 12 residues. Trimming removed 6 bases from V and 5 bases from J, with 10 bases in between. This chain's CDR3 is CASSISVYGYTF. The DNA for the CDR3 is TGTGCCAGCAGCATTAGTGTTTATGGCTACACCTTC.

The CDR3: CASTHPRVGDTQYF. The CDR3 DNA reads TGTGCCAGCACCCACCCCAGGGTGGGCGATACGCAGTATTTT. This chain connects TRBV28 to TRBJ2-3; tentative D call: TRBD1 (5 bases). This CDR3 is built from 14 residues. The V and J ends lost 7 bases and 6 bases respectively, with 17 bases between them. In germline, CDR1 is MDHEN, CDR2 SYDVKM.

This clone occurred once. V and J are TRBV9 and TRBJ1-2; D possibly corresponds to TRBD1 (6 bases). This CDR3 contains 15 residues. Germline assignment: CDR1 SGDLS and CDR2 YYNGEE. Trimming took 3 bases from V and 7 from J, leaving 19 bases between them. The CDR3 loop reads CASSAPGQTRGGYTF. Written as DNA, the CDR3 is TGTGCCAGCAGCGCCCCGGGACAAACAAGGGGTGGCTACACCTTC.

This chain uses TRBV18 with TRBJ2-2; tentatively, D is TRBD1 (5 bases). This CDR3 has 14 residues. Trimming shortened V by 1 base and J by 7 bases, and 10 bases separated the two germline ends. Germline V CDR1 and CDR2: KGHSH, LQKENI. The CDR3 nucleotides read TGTGCCAGCTCACCACAGGGGCCCAACGGGGAGCTGTTTTTT. Protein: CASSPQGPNGELFF.

This clone has just one count. V is TRBV5-4 and J is TRBJ2-7, with a possible D match to TRBD2 (6 bases). The CDR3 totals 15 residues. Trimming removed 6 bases from V and 1 base from J, with 17 bases in between. Looked up from germline, CDR1 is SGHNT and CDR2 is YYREEE (reference sequence). The CDR3 DNA sequence: TGTGCCAGCACCCCGGGCCCGGGGGATTCCTACGAGCAGTACTTC. Its protein product is CASTPGPGDSYEQYF.

This clone was counted between two and nine times. This chain connects TRBV21-1 to TRBJ2-7; the table's TRBD2 call for D was not verified on the DNA. TRBV21-1 is designated a pseudogene. The CDR3 spans 13 residues. In DNA form, the CDR3 reads TGTGCCAGCAGCAAACGGGGTCACTACGAGCAGTACTTC. Translated: CASSKRGHYEQYF.

In this sample, this clone turned up once. The V call is TRBV28, the J call TRBJ2-7; 7 bases match TRBD1. With V trimmed by 6 bases and J by 0 bases, 11 bases remained unmatched. In germline, CDR1 is MDHEN, CDR2 SYDVKM. CDR3 length equals 16 residues. CDR3 nucleotides: TGTGCCAGCAGAAGACTCACAGGGGAGAGCTCCTACGAGCAGTACTTC. Translating it yields CASRRLTGESSYEQYF.

The chain joins TRBV9 to TRBJ1-6; possibly TRBD1 for D (6 bases). Looked up from germline, CDR1 is SGDLS and CDR2 is YYNGEE. The V end was cut by 3 bases, the J end by 5 bases, with 15 bases between. This CDR3 is 16 amino acids long. The CDR3 is CASSAVQGTHNSPLHF. In DNA, the CDR3 is TGTGCCAGCAGCGCAGTCCAGGGGACCCATAATTCACCCCTCCACTTT.

The chain links TRBV9 to TRBJ1-4; 9 positions agree with TRBD1. The CDR3 is 17 residues long. The germline V gene has CDR1 SGDLS and CDR2 YYNGEE. V lost 3 bases, J lost 0 bases, and 6 bases stayed unmatched. CDR3 amino acids: CASSEGQGTSTNEKLFF. CDR3 DNA sequence: TGTGCCAGCAGCGAGGGACAGGGAACTTCAACTAATGAAAAACTGTTTTTT.

This clone was detected only once. CDR3 sequence (DNA): TGTGCCAGCACCTCACCCACAGATCGGACTAGCGGGGGGACCGGGGAGCTGTTTTTT. Translated, it gives CASTSPTDRTSGGTGELFF. The V and J genes are TRBV5-6 and TRBJ2-2; 14 bases align to TRBD2. Germline trimming cut 6 bases from V and 5 bases from J; bases unmatched to any gene: 15. The CDR3 consists of 19 residues. Per germline, CDR1 SGHDT and CDR2 YYEEEE.

The genes are TRBV5-3 and TRBJ1-4; D is ambiguous. TRBV5-3 is marked as an open reading frame, function uncertain. Deletions cut 3 bases from V and 5 bases from J, with 14 bases between. The CDR3 totals 15 residues. In DNA form, the CDR3 reads TGTGCCAGAAGCTCGAGAGGGTCAGAGAATGAAAAACTGTTTTTT. It encodes CARSSRGSENEKLFF.

The chain joins TRBV11-3 to TRBJ1-2; D possibly corresponds to TRBD1 (6 bases). Germline lookup yields CDR1 SGHNT and CDR2 YENEEA. The CDR3 spans 15 residues. The germline V and J ends were trimmed by 5 bases and 2 bases, with 15 bases remaining between them. The CDR3 nucleotides are TGTGCCAGCAGCCCAGCAGGGACAACAAACTATGGCTACACCTTC. The encoded protein is CASSPAGTTNYGYTF.

V and J are TRBV5-1 and TRBJ1-2; possible D gene TRBD1, 6 bases. Germline values: CDR1 SGHRS, CDR2 YFSETQ. V was clipped by 2 bases and J by 8 bases, with 10 bases between them. The CDR3 runs 12 residues. The CDR3 sequence is CASSFNRDGYTF. The CDR3 DNA sequence: TGCGCCAGCAGCTTCAACAGGGACGGCTACACCTTC. Based on the CDR3 plus reference TRBV5-1 and TRBJ1-2, the full variable domain is KAGVTQTPRYLIKTRGQQVTLSCSPISGHRSVSWYQQTPGQGLQFLFEYFSETQRNKGNFPGRFSGRQFSNSRSEMNVSTLELGDSALYLCASSFNRDGYTFGSGTRLTVV.

The chain combines TRBV2 with TRBJ2-5; tentatively, D is TRBD2 (5 bases). Germline assignment: CDR1 SNHLY and CDR2 FYNNEI. V dropped 6 bases and J dropped 3 bases, with 14 bases sitting between them. The CDR3 runs 14 residues. Here the CDR3 DNA reads TGTGCCAGCAGACCTACCGAGGGAAAAGAGACCCAGTACTTC. This translates into CASRPTEGKETQYF.

The V gene is TRBV30, the J gene TRBJ1-5, with 9 bases lining up with TRBD1. CDR3 length: 14 amino acids. In germline, CDR1 is GTSNPN, CDR2 SVGIG (reference sequence). Trimming at V came to 0 bases and at J to 6 bases, leaving 3 bases not matched to a gene. This CDR3 reads CAWSVGTGSQPQHF. DNA for the CDR3: TGTGCCTGGAGTGTAGGGACAGGGAGTCAGCCCCAGCATTTT.

This clone appeared a few times. This sequence joins TRBV25-1 and TRBJ2-7; TRBD1 might be the D (5 bases). The CDR3 sequence is 13 residues long. Trimming pared 5 bases from V and 0 bases from J, leaving 8 bases between. Germline loops: CDR1 MGHDK, CDR2 SYGVNS. The CDR3 DNA is TGTGCCAGCAGTAGACAGCCCTCCTACGAGCAGTACTTC. Its translation is CASSRQPSYEQYF.

The rearrangement joins TRBV5-1 to TRBJ2-2, with D perhaps TRBD1 (5 bases). Trimming pared 2 bases from V and 6 bases from J, leaving 5 bases between. Germline V gene lookup returns CDR1 SGHRS and CDR2 YFSETQ. This CDR3 comprises 12 residues. The CDR3 loop reads CASSLGAGELFF. CDR3 in DNA: TGCGCCAGCAGCTTAGGGGCCGGGGAGCTGTTTTTT.

The rearrangement joins TRBV6-6 to TRBJ1-2, with D unclear. CDR1 is MNHNY, CDR2 SVGAGI, per germline (reference sequence). V was trimmed by 2 bases and J by 0 bases, leaving 7 bases between them. The CDR3 length is 14 residues. CDR3: CASSYLDTNYGYTF. CDR3 DNA: TGTGCCAGCAGTTACCTCGACACTAACTATGGCTACACCTTC.